The entry below describes one T cell receptor beta chain. This sample is drawn from a study of blood T cell repertoires in COVID-19. Profiling relied on immunoSEQ multiplex PCR, and the TCRdb table lists in-frame clones only, not all of them. The sample includes fewer than 500,000 clones, roughly 90% of them seen just once. CDR1 is MNHEY, CDR2 SMNVEV, per germline (reference sequence). V lost 7 bases, J lost 5 bases, and 11 bases stayed unmatched. This CDR3 has 15 residues. This chain uses TRBV27 with TRBJ2-5; 9 nucleotides align to TRBD1. This sequence was found in a man between 18 and 29 years old with COVID-19, enrolled during active disease. The source material was peripheral blood. The CDR3, as DNA: TGTGCCAGCACTCACAGGGGGCGAATGGGGGAGACCCAGTACTTC. Its translation is CASTHRGRMGETQYF.